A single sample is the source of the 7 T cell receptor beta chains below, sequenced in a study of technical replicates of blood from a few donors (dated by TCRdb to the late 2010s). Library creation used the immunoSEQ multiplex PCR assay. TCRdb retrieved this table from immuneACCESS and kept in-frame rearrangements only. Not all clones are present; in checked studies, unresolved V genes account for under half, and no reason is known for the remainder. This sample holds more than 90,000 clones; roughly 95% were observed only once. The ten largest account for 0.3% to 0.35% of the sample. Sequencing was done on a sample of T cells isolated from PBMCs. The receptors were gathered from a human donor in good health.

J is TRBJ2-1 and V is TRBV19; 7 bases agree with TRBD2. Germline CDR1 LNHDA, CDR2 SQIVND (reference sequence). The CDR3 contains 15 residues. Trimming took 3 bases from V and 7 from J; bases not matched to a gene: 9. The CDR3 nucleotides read TGTGCCAGTAGTATTTATCTAGCGGACCAGAATGAGCAGTTCTTC. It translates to CASSIYLADQNEQFF.

CDR3 DNA: TGTGCCAGTAGCCAGATCTCAACCAGGGGGATTGGAGATACGCAGTATTTT. It encodes CASSQISTRGIGDTQYF. V and J are TRBV19 and TRBJ2-3; 7 bases map to TRBD1. The CDR3 loop spans 17 amino acids. J lost 5 bases, V lost 6 bases, and 17 bases had no gene match. The germline V gene encodes CDR1 LNHDA and CDR2 SQIVND (reference sequence).

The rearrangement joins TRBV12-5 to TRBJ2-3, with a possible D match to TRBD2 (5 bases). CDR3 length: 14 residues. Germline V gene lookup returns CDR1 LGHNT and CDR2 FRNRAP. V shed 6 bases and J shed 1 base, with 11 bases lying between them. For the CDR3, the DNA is TGTGCTAGTGGCGGGGTTCGTGGCACAGATACGCAGTATTTT. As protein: CASGGVRGTDTQYF.

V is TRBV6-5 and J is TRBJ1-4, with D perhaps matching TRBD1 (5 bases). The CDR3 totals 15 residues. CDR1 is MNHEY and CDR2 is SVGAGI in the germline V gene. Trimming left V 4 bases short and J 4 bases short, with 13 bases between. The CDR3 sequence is CASSSWGGVNEKLFF. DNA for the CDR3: TGTGCCAGCAGTTCCTGGGGGGGGGTTAATGAAAAACTGTTTTTT.

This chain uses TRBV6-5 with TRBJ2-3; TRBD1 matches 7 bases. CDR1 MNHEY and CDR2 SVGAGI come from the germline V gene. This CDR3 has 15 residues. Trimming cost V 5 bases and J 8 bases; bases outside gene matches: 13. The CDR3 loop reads CASSRGQSQDSTQYF. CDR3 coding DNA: TGTGCCAGCAGTCGGGGACAGAGCCAAGACAGTACGCAGTATTTT.

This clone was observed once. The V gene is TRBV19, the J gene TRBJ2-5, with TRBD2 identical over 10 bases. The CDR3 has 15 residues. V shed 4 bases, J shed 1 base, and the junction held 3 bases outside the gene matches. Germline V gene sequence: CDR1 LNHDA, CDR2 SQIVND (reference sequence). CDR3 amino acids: CASSTRLAGQETQYF. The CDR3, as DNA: TGTGCCAGTAGTACGAGACTAGCGGGCCAAGAGACCCAGTACTTC.

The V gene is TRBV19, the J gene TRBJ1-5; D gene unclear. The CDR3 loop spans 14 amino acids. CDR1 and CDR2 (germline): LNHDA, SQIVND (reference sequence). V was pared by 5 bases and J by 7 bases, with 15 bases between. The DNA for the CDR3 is TGTGCCAGTAGTGGACCCGGAGGTCGACAGCCCCAGCATTTT. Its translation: CASSGPGGRQPQHF.